This entry concerns a single T cell receptor beta chain. The data derive from a study of blood T cell repertoires in COVID-19. Whole-study context: Spain, Italy and the United States supplied samples that represented acute and convalescent COVID-19. PBMCs, B-cell-depleted T cells, or T cells provided the cDNA or gDNA that made up the material.

Methods used by the authors: The authors estimated nucleated cell counts from reference gene primer amplification. Here immunoSEQ multiplex PCR was the method, and the copy in TCRdb shows in-frame clones only, minus some. Clone size and the V and J calls come from that table; the DNA yielded D and trimming. The sample carries some 120,000 clones, 84% recorded once. The source is a woman in her 30s who had recovered from COVID-19. The sample taken for sequencing was peripheral blood.

The CDR3 DNA reads as TGTGCTACCCGCGTCGATCTAGGCTCCTACGAGCAGTACTTC. This translates into CATRVDLGSYEQYF. The chain couples TRBV7-8 to TRBJ2-7, with D unclear. This CDR3 contains 14 residues. Germline V gives CDR1 SGHVS, CDR2 FQNEAQ.